What follows is one TCR beta chain and its context. The sample is drawn from a study of long-term antiretroviral therapy in people with HIV. Running of the v3.0 immunoSEQ assay took place at survey level. The assay was immunoSEQ multiplex PCR, and TCRdb's table has in-frame clones only and misses some. This sample has tens of thousands of clones, with 85% to 95% found just once. The junction had 8 bases not matched to a gene; V was cut back by 4 bases and J by 0 bases. This CDR3 has 19 residues. CDR1 is PRHDT and CDR2 is FYEKMQ in the germline V gene (reference sequence). The chain is built from TRBV13 and TRBJ2-1; 14 bases map to TRBD2. The receptor's source is a woman in her forties with HIV. Source: unsorted PBMCs, taken approximately 6.3 years after starting antiretroviral therapy. The CDR3 bases are TGTGCCAGCAGCTCCGGGACTAGCGGGGGCCGGAGCTCCTACAATGAGCAGTTCTTC. It translates to CASSSGTSGGRSSYNEQFF.